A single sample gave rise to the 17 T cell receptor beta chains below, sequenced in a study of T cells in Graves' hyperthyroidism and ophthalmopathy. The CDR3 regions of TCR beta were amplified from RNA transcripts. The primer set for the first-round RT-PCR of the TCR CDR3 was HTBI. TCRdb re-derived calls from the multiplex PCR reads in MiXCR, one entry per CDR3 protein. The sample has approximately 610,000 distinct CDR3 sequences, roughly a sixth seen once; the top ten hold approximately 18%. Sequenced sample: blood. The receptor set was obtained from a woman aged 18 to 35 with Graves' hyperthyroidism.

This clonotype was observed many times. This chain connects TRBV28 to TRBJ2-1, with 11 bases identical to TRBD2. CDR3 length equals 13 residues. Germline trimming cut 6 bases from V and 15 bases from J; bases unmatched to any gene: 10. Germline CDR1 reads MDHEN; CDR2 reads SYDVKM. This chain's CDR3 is CASSGTSGLASFF. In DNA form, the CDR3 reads TGTGCCAGCAGCGGGACTAGCGGCCTCGCGTCGTTCTTC.

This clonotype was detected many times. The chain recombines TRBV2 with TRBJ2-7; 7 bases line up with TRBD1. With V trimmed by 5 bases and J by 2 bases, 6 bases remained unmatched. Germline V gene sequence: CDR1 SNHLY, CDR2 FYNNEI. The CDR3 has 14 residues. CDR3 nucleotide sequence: TGTGCCAGCAGTAACCGGGACAGAACCTACGAGCAGTACTTC. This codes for CASSNRDRTYEQYF.

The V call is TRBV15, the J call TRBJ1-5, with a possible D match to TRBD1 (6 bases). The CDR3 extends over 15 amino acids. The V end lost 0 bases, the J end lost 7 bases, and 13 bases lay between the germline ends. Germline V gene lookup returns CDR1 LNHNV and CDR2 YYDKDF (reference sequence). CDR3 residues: CATSRDLDSGQPQHF. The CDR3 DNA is TGTGCCACCAGCAGAGACCTGGACAGCGGGCAGCCCCAGCATTTT.

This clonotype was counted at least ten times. The CDR3 region is CSPRSSETQYF. The CDR3 DNA sequence: TGCAGTCCCCGTAGCAGCGAGACCCAGTACTTC. The chain recombines TRBV20-1 with TRBJ2-5; unclear D gene. Germline V gives CDR1 DFQATT, CDR2 SNEGSKA (reference sequence). The V end lost 8 bases, the J end lost 5 bases, and 12 bases lay between the germline ends. CDR3 size: 11 residues.

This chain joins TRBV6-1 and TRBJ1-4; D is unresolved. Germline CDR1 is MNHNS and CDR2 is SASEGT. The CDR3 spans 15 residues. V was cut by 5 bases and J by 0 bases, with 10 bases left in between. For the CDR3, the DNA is TGTGCCAGCAGTCCATACAGTACAACTAATGAAAAACTGTTTTTT. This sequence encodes CASSPYSTTNEKLFF.

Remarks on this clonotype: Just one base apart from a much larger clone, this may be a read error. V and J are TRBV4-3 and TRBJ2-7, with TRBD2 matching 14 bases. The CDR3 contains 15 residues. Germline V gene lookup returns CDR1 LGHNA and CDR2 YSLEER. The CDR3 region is CASSRTGLAGAEPYF. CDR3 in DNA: TGCGCCAGCAGCCGGACGGGACTAGCGGGGGCCGAGCCGTACTTC.

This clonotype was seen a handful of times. The CDR3 sequence is CATSRTSGFLEQFF. The CDR3 DNA reads TGTGCCACCAGCCGGACTAGCGGTTTTTTAGAGCAGTTCTTC. The chain employs TRBV24-1 and TRBJ2-1, with 10 positions matching TRBD2. The V segment lost 7 bases and the J segment 10 bases; nucleotides outside the gene matches: 9. The germline CDR1 and CDR2 sequences are KGHDR and SFDVKD. This CDR3 has 14 residues.

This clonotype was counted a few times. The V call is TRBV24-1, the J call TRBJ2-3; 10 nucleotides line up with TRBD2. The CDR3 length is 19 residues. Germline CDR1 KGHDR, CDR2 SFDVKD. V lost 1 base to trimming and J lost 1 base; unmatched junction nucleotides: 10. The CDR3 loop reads CATSDFNSGRTPGTDTQYF. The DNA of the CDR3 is TGTGCCACCAGTGATTTCAATAGCGGGAGGACGCCGGGCACAGATACGCAGTATTTT.

The CDR3 loop is CASTPLAANTGELFF. CDR3 DNA sequence: TGCGCCAGCACTCCACTAGCGGCAAACACCGGGGAGCTGTTTTTT. V gene TRBV10-2 combines with J gene TRBJ2-2; TRBD2 agrees at 8 bases. CDR3 size: 15 residues. Germline trimming cut 7 bases from V and 2 bases from J; bases unmatched to any gene: 6. From germline, CDR1 is WSHSY and CDR2 SAAADI.

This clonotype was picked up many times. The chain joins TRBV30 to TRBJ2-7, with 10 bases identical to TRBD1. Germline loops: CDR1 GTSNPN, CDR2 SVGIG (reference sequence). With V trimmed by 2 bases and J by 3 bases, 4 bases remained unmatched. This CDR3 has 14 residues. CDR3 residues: CAWSLWDRGYEQYF. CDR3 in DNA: TGTGCCTGGAGTCTTTGGGACAGGGGCTACGAGCAGTACTTC.

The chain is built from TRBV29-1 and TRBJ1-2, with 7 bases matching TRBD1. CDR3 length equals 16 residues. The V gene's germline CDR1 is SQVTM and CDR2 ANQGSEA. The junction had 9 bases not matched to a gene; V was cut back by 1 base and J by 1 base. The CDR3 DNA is TGCAGCGTTGAAGGGTATCGGCAGGGGGATAACTATGGCTACACCTTC. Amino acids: CSVEGYRQGDNYGYTF. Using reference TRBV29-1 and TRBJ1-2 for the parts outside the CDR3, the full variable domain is SAVISQKPSRDICQRGTSLTIQCQVDSQVTMMFWYRQQPGQSLTLIATANQGSEATYESGFVIDKFPISRPNLTFSTLTVSNMSPEDSSIYLCSVEGYRQGDNYGYTFGSGTRLTVV.

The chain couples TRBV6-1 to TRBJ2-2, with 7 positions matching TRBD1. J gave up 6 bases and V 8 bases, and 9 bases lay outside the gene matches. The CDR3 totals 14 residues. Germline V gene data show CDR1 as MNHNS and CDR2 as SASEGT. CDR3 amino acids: CASLPRGNPGELFF. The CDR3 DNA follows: TGTGCCAGCCTGCCCAGGGGGAATCCCGGGGAGCTGTTTTTT.

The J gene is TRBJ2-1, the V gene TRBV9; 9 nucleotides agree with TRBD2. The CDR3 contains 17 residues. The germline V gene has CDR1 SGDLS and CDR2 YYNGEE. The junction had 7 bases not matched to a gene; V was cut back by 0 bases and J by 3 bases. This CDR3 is CASSVDGGGEVYNEQFF. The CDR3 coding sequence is TGTGCCAGCAGCGTAGACGGCGGGGGGGAGGTCTACAATGAGCAGTTCTTC.

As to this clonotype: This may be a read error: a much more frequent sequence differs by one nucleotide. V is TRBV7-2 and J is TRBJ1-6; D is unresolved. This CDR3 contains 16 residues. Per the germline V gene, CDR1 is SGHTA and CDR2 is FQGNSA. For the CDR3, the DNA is TGTGCCAGCAGCATAGACAAGCGCTCCTATAATTCACCCCGCCACTTT. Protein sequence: CASSIDKRSYNSPRHF. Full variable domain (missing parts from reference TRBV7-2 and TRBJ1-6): GAGVSQSPSNKVTEKGKDVELRCDPISGHTALYWYRQSLGQGLEFLIYFQGNSAPDKSGLPSDRFSAERTGGSVSTLTIQRTQQEDSAVYLCASSIDKRSYNSPRHFGNGTRLTVT.

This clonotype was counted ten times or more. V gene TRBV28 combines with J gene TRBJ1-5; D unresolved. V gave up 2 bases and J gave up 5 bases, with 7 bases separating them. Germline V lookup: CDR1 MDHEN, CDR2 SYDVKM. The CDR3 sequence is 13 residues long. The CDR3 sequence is CASSLVGYQPQHF. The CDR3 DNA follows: TGTGCCAGCAGTTTAGTAGGGTATCAGCCCCAGCATTTT.

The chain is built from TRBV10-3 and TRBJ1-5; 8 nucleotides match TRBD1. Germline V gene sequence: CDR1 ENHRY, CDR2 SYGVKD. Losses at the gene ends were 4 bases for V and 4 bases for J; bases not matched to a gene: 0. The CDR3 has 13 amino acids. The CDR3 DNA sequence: TGTGCCATCAGTGGGACAGGGAATCAGCCCCAGCATTTT. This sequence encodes CAISGTGNQPQHF.

The CDR3 DNA reads TGCAGTGCTAGACGCCGGACTAGCGAGAACAATACGCAGTATTTT. It encodes CSARRRTSENNTQYF. The chain carries TRBV20-1 and TRBJ2-3; the match to TRBD2 covers 9 bases. V was clipped by 2 bases and J by 7 bases; unmatched bases: 10. The length of the CDR3 is 15 residues. The germline V gene has CDR1 DFQATT and CDR2 SNEGSKA (reference sequence).